This passage covers 2 T cell receptor beta chains from one sample sequenced in a study of T cells in Graves' hyperthyroidism and ophthalmopathy. It was RNA transcripts that yielded the amplified TCR beta CDR3 regions. TCR CDR3 underwent first-round RT-PCR with the HTBI primer set. One entry per CDR3 protein results from TCRdb running MiXCR on the multiplex PCR reads. The table has about 610,000 distinct CDR3 sequences, about 15% seen once. Source material: blood. The receptors derive from a woman aged 40 to 50 with Graves' ophthalmopathy.

The chain carries TRBV20-1 and TRBJ2-7, with D perhaps matching TRBD1 (5 bases). Trimming left V 0 bases short and J 4 bases short, with 16 bases between. The CDR3 is made up of 15 amino acids. The V gene's germline CDR1 is DFQATT and CDR2 SNEGSKA (reference sequence). CDR3 region: CSARDHQGRGYEQYF. The CDR3 DNA follows: TGCAGTGCTAGAGATCATCAGGGAAGGGGATACGAGCAGTACTTC.

This clonotype was observed many times. The CDR3 reads CASSFSGGNGYTF. The CDR3 DNA sequence: TGTGCCAGCAGTTTCTCAGGTGGCAATGGCTACACCTTC. The J gene is TRBJ1-2, the V gene TRBV28; D remains unclear. V was trimmed by 3 bases and J by 6 bases, leaving 11 bases between them. CDR3 length equals 13 residues. The germline CDR1 and CDR2 sequences are MDHEN and SYDVKM.